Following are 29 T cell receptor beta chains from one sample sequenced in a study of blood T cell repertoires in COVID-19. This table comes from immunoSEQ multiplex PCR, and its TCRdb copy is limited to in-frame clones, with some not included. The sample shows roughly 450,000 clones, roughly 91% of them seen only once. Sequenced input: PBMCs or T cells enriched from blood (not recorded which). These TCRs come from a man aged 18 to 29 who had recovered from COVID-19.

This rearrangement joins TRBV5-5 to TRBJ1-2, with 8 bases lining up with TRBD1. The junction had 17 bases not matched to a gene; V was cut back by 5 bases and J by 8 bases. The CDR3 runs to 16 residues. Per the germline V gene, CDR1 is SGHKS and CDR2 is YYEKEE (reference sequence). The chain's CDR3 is CASSEGQGVLLGGYTF. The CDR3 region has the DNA TGTGCCAGCAGTGAAGGACAGGGCGTACTTCTAGGCGGCTACACCTTC.

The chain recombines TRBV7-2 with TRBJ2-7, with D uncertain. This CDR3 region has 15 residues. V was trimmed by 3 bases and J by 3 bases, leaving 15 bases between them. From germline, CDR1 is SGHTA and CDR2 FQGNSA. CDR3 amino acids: CASSFKVGGSYEQYF. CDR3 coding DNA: TGTGCCAGCAGCTTTAAAGTAGGCGGCAGCTACGAGCAGTACTTC.

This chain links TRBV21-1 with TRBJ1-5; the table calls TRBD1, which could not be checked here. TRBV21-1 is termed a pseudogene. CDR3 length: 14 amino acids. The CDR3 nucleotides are TGTGCCAGCCTCCGGGACAGAAGCAATCAGCCCCAGCATTTT. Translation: CASLRDRSNQPQHF.

The CDR3 loop reads CASSMTPTAEAFF. CDR3 nucleotides: TGTGCCAGCAGCATGACTCCAACCGCTGAAGCTTTCTTT. This chain joins TRBV7-3 and TRBJ1-1; D remains unclear. V gave up 5 bases and J gave up 6 bases, with 13 bases separating them. Germline V gene lookup returns CDR1 SGHTA and CDR2 FQGTGA. The CDR3 has 13 residues.

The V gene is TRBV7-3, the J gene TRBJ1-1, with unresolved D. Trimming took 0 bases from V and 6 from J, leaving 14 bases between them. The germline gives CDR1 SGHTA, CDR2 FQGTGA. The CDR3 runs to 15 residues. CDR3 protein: CASSLTPGREAEAFF. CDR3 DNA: TGTGCCAGCAGCTTAACCCCCGGGAGGGAGGCTGAAGCTTTCTTT.

The CDR3 sequence: CASSLGTGPNEKLFF. For the CDR3, the DNA is TGCGCCAGCAGCCTAGGGACAGGCCCTAATGAAAAACTGTTTTTT. J is TRBJ1-4 and V is TRBV5-1; TRBD1 aligns across 8 bases. The CDR3 is 15 residues long. Germline values: CDR1 SGHRS, CDR2 YFSETQ. Trimming took 4 bases from V and 3 from J; bases not matched to a gene: 5.

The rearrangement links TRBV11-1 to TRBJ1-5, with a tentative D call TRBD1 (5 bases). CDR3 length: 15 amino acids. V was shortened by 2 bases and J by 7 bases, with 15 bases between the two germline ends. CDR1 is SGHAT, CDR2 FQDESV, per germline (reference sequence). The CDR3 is CASSLTGRGRQPQHF. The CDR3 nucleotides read TGTGCCAGCAGCTTAACTGGAAGGGGTCGACAGCCCCAGCATTTT. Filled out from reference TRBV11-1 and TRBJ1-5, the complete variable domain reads EAEVAQSPRYKITEKSQAVAFWCDPISGHATLYWYRQILGQGPELLVQFQDESVVDDSQLPKDRFSAERLKGVDSTLKIQPAELGDSAMYLCASSLTGRGRQPQHFGDGTRLSIL.

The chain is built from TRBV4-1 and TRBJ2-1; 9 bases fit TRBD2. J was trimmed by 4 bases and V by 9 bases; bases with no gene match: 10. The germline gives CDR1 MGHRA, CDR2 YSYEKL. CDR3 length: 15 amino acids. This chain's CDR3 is CASRPSGDPYNEQFF. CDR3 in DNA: TGCGCCAGTAGACCTAGCGGGGACCCATACAATGAGCAGTTCTTC.

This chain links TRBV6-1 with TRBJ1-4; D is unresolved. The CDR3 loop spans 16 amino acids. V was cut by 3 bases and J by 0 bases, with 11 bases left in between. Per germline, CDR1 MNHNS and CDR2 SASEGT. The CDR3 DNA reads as TGTGCCAGCAGTGAGTACGATCGGGCAACTAATGAAAAACTGTTTTTT. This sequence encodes CASSEYDRATNEKLFF.

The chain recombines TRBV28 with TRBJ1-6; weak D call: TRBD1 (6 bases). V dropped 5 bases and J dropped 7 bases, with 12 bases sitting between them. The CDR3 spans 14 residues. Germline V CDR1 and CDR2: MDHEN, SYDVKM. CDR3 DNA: TGTGCCAGCAGTCCCGGACAGATGAATTCACCCCTCCACTTT. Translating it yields CASSPGQMNSPLHF. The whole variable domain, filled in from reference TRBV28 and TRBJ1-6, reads DVKVTQSSRYLVKRTGEKVFLECVQDMDHENMFWYRQDPGLGLRLIYFSYDVKMKEKGDIPEGYSVSREKKERFSLILESASTNQTSMYLCASSPGQMNSPLHFGNGTRLTVT.

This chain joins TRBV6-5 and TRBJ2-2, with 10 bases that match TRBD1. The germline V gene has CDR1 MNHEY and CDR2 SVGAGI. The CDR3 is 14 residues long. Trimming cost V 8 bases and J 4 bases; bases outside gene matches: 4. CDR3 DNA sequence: TGTGCCAGCGAGACAGGGGGCTTCACCGGGGAGCTGTTTTTT. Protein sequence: CASETGGFTGELFF.

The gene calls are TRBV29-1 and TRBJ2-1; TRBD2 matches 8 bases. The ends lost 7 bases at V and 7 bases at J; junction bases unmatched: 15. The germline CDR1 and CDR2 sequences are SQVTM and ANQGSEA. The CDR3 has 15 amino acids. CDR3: CSAVWWTSLRNEQFF. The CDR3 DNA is TGCAGCGCGGTGTGGTGGACTAGCCTGAGAAATGAGCAGTTCTTC.

The CDR3 loop is CASMYWEAIGEQYF. For the CDR3, the DNA is TGCGCCAGCATGTATTGGGAGGCTATCGGCGAGCAGTACTTC. V is TRBV23-1 and J is TRBJ2-7; possibly TRBD2 for D (6 bases). TRBV23-1 is reported as an ORF; its role is uncertain. Trimming removed 7 bases at V and 6 bases at J, with 19 bases between. This CDR3 is built from 14 residues.

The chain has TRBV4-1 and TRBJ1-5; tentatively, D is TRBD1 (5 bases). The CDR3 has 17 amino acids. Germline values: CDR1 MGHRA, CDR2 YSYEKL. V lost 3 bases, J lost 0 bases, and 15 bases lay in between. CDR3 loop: CASSHGPTDPSNQPQHF. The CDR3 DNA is TGCGCCAGCAGCCATGGTCCGACAGACCCTAGCAATCAGCCCCAGCATTTT.

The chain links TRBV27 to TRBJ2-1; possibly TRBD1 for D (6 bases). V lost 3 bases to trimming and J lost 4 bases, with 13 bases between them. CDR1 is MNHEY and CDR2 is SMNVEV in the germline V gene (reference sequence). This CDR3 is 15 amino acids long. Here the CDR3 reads CASSFEGQTYNEQFF. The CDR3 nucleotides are TGTGCCAGCAGTTTTGAAGGACAGACTTACAATGAGCAGTTCTTC.

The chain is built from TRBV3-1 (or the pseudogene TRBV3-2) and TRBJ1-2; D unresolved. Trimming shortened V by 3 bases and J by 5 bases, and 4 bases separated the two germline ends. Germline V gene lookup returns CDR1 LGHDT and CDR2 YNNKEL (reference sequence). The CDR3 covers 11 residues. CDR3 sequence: CASSQRYGYTF. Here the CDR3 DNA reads TGTGCCAGCAGCCAGAGGTATGGCTACACCTTC.

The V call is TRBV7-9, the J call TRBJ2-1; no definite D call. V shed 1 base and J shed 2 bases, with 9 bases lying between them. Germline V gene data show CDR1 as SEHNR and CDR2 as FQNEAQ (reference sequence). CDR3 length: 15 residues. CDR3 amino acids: CASSLGSSAYNEQFF. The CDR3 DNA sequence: TGTGCCAGCAGCTTAGGGAGTTCAGCCTACAATGAGCAGTTCTTC.

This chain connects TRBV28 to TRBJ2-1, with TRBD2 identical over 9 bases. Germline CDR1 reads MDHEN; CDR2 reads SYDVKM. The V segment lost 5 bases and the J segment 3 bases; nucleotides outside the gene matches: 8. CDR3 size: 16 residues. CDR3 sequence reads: CASSGSSGSGYNEQFF. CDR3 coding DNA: TGTGCCAGCAGTGGGAGTAGCGGGAGCGGCTACAATGAGCAGTTCTTC.

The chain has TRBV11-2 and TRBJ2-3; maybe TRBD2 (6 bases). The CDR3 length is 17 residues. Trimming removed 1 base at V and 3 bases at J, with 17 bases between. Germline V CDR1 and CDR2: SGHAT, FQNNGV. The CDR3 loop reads CASSLVGTGASTDTQYF. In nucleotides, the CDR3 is TGTGCCAGCAGCTTAGTGGGCACGGGAGCGTCGACAGATACGCAGTATTTT.

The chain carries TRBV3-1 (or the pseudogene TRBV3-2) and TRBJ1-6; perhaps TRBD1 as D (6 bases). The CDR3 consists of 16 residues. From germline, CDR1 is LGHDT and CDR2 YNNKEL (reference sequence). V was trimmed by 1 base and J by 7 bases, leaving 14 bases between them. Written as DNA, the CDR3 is TGTGCCAGCAGCCAAGCACTGCAGGGGTGGAATTCACCCCTCCACTTT. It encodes CASSQALQGWNSPLHF.

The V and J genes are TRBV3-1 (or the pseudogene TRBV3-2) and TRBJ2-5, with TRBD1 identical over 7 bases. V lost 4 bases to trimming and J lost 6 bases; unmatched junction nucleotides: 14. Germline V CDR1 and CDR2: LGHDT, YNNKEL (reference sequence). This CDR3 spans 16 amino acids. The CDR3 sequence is CASSPPSVEGAKTQYF. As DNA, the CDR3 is TGTGCCAGCAGCCCCCCGAGTGTAGAGGGGGCTAAGACCCAGTACTTC.

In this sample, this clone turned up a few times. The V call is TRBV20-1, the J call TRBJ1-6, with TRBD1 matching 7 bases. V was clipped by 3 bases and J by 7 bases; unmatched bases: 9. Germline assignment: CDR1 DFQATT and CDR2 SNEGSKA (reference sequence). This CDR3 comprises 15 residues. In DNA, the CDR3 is TGCAGTGCTAGTGTCCCCGAGACAGGGAATTCACCCCTCCACTTT. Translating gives CSASVPETGNSPLHF.

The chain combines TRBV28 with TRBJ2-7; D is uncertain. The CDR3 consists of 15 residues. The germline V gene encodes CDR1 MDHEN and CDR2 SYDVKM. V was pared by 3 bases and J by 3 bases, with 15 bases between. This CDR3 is CASSFWAGYYYEQYF. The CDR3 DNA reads TGTGCCAGCAGTTTTTGGGCAGGATATTACTACGAGCAGTACTTC. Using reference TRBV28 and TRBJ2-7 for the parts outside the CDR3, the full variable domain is DVKVTQSSRYLVKRTGEKVFLECVQDMDHENMFWYRQDPGLGLRLIYFSYDVKMKEKGDIPEGYSVSREKKERFSLILESASTNQTSMYLCASSFWAGYYYEQYFGPGTRLTVT.

CDR3 loop: CATSEPRFVPGSAYNEQFF. The CDR3 DNA sequence: TGTGCCACCAGCGAACCCCGGTTCGTCCCAGGCTCTGCCTACAATGAGCAGTTCTTC. The gene calls are TRBV24-1 and TRBJ2-1; D is unclear. Germline CDR1 reads KGHDR; CDR2 reads SFDVKD. V dropped 7 bases and J dropped 2 bases, with 26 bases sitting between them. The CDR3 runs to 19 residues.

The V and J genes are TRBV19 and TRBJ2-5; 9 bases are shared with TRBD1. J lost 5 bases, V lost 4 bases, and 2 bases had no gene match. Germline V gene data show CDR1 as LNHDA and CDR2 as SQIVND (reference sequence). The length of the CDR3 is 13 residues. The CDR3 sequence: CASSTTGGETQYF. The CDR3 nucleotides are TGTGCCAGTAGTACGACAGGGGGGGAGACCCAGTACTTC.

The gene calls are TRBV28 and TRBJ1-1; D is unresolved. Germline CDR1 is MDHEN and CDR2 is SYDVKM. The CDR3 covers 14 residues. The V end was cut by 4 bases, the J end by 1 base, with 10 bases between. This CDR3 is CASSSRPGNTEAFF. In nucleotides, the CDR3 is TGTGCCAGCAGTTCTAGGCCGGGGAACACTGAAGCTTTCTTT.

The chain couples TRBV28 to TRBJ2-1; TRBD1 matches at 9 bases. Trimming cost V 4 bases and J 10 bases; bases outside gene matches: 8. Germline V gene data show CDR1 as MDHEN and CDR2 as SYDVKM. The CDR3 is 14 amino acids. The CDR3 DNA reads TGTGCCAGCAGTTGGTGGACAGGGGAAGAGGAGCAGTTCTTC. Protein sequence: CASSWWTGEEEQFF.

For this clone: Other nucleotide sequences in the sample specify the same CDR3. The CDR3 sequence is CASSSPSYNEQFF. Written as DNA, the CDR3 is TGTGCCAGCAGCTCCCCATCCTACAATGAGCAGTTCTTC. The J gene is TRBJ2-1, the V gene TRBV5-4; no definite D call. Germline lookup yields CDR1 SGHNT and CDR2 YYREEE (reference sequence). V lost 3 bases to trimming and J lost 1 base, with 5 bases between them. CDR3 length equals 13 residues.

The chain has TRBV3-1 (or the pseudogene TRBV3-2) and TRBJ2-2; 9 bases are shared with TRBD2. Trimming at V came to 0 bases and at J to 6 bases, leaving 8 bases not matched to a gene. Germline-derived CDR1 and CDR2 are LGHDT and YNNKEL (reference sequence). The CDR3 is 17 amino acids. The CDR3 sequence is CASSQDWASGVPGELFF. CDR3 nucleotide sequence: TGTGCCAGCAGCCAAGATTGGGCTAGCGGGGTCCCCGGGGAGCTGTTTTTT.